Listed below are T cell receptor beta chains from one sample, sequenced in a study of T-cell reconstitution after alpha-beta-depleted transplantation in children. TCRdb ran MiXCR on the PCR reads and lists one entry per CDR3 protein. The sample lists about 260,000 distinct CDR3 sequences; about 9.9% were seen once. The input for sequencing was peripheral blood, taken 180 days after TCRalphabeta/CD19-depleted stem cell transplant. Every receptor here comes from a male patient under 10 years old who had a stem cell transplant for chronic granulomatous disease, so the T cells may come from the graft donor. CDR3s include the opening cysteine and the closing phenylalanine or tryptophan. The D gene is left open where the match is weak. Clone size is given for some rows only: seen once, a few or many times, or a class if the clone is expanded.

d_gene | j_gene | abundance | v_gene | CDR3aa | CDR3nt
TRBD1 | TRBJ2-7 | many | TRBV7-8 | CASSLVRDRGQAQTYEQYF | TGTGCCAGCAGCTTAGTTCGGGACAGGGGTCAGGCCCAAACCTACGAGCAGTACTTC
. | TRBJ2-2 | many | TRBV6-5 | CASSYLDTNTGELFF | TGTGCCAGCAGTTACTTGGACACAAACACCGGGGAGCTGTTTTTT
. | TRBJ2-5 | many | TRBV7-6 | CASSRTPGSYQETQYF | TGTGCCAGCAGTCGTACTCCAGGGTCGTACCAAGAGACCCAGTACTTC
. | TRBJ2-1 | many | TRBV3-1 | CASSQGPPGANEQFF | TGTGCCAGCAGCCAGGGCCCCCCGGGAGCCAATGAGCAGTTCTTC
. | TRBJ1-6 | many | TRBV20-1 | CSARGVGSPLHF | TGCAGTGCCAGGGGAGTCGGATCACCCCTCCACTTT
TRBD2 | TRBJ2-2 | many | TRBV27 | CASSALSGRLSGELFF | TGTGCCAGCAGTGCCCTGAGCGGGAGGTTATCTGGGGAGCTGTTTTTT
. | TRBJ2-6 | many | TRBV18 | CASSLSRGSRGSGANVLTF | TGTGCCAGCTCACTGAGTCGCGGAAGTCGCGGCTCTGGGGCCAACGTCCTGACTTTC
. | TRBJ1-4 | many | TRBV10-2 | CASSLGQPNEKLFF | TGCGCCAGCAGTCTAGGGCAACCTAATGAAAAACTGTTTTTT
TRBD1 | TRBJ1-3 | many | TRBV20-1 | CSASEGQGDTIYF | TGCAGTGCTAGCGAGGGACAGGGAGACACCATATATTTT
TRBD1 | TRBJ1-2 | many | TRBV7-8 | CASSVTGDGYTF | TGTGCCAGCAGCGTGACAGGGGATGGCTACACCTTC
TRBD1 | TRBJ2-7 | many | TRBV10-3 | CAISETGALRRGEQYF | TGTGCCATCAGTGAGACAGGGGCACTCCGAAGGGGTGAGCAGTACTTC
TRBD2 | TRBJ2-3 | many | TRBV7-2 | CASSSWDGLAGSDTQYF | TGTGCCAGCAGCTCTTGGGACGGACTAGCGGGATCAGATACGCAGTATTTT
TRBD1 | TRBJ1-2 | many | TRBV6-5 | CASSSQGVYYGYTF | TGTGCCAGCAGTTCACAGGGGGTTTACTATGGCTACACCTTC
TRBD1 | TRBJ1-2 | many | TRBV25-1 | CAIGADRESNYGYTF | TGTGCCATTGGGGCCGACAGGGAGTCTAACTATGGCTACACCTTC
TRBD2 | TRBJ2-2 | many | TRBV19 | CASSILAGGPRGTGELFF | TGTGCCAGTAGTATACTAGCGGGAGGGCCGAGAGGCACCGGGGAGCTGTTTTTT
TRBD1 | TRBJ2-1 | many | TRBV5-1 | CASSLGQGSNEQFF | TGCGCCAGCAGCTTGGGACAGGGCAGCAATGAGCAGTTCTTC
TRBD1 | TRBJ1-6 | many | TRBV30 | CAWSGSPGQAISPLHF | TGTGCCTGGAGTGGTAGTCCGGGACAGGCGATTTCACCCCTCCACTTT
. | TRBJ2-1 | many | TRBV7-6 | CASSLSWTTNEQFF | TGTGCCAGCAGCTTAAGCTGGACTACCAATGAGCAGTTCTTC
. | TRBJ2-1 | many | TRBV7-6 | CASRGPGMPFDEQFF | TGTGCCAGCAGGGGCCCAGGGATGCCTTTTGATGAGCAGTTCTTC
TRBD1 | TRBJ1-1 | many | TRBV5-1 | CASSWTGTGNTEAFF | TGCGCCAGCAGCTGGACCGGGACAGGGAACACTGAAGCTTTCTTT
. | TRBJ1-2 | many | TRBV5-6 | CASSPFGGLYNYGYTF | TGTGCCAGCAGCCCCTTTGGGGGCCTGTATAACTATGGCTACACCTTC
TRBD1 | TRBJ1-5 | many | TRBV20-1 | CSARVQGFDQPQHF | TGCAGTGCTAGAGTACAGGGGTTTGATCAGCCCCAGCATTTT
. | TRBJ2-1 | many | TRBV5-1 | CASSLGLAAYNEQFF | TGCGCCAGCAGCTTGGGGTTAGCGGCCTACAATGAGCAGTTCTTC
. | TRBJ2-5 | many | TRBV7-9 | CASRQPGAPETQYF | TGTGCCAGCAGGCAACCGGGGGCCCCGGAGACCCAGTACTTC
. | TRBJ2-6 | many | TRBV5-1 | CASSLAGGQLLSGANVLTF | TGCGCCAGCAGCTTGGCCGGTGGACAGCTACTCTCTGGGGCCAACGTCCTGACTTTC
. | TRBJ2-2 | few | TRBV13 | CASSPTASTGELFF | TGTGCCAGCAGCCCCACAGCGAGCACCGGGGAGCTGTTTTTT
. | TRBJ1-2 | many | TRBV12-3/TRBV12-4 | CASKFGGYGYTF | TGTGCCAGCAAGTTTGGGGGCTATGGCTACACCTTC
TRBD1 | TRBJ2-7 | many | TRBV5-1 | CASSRTGTGTYEQYF | TGCGCCAGCAGCCGTACCGGGACAGGAACCTACGAGCAGTACTTC
. | TRBJ1-2 | many | TRBV12-3/TRBV12-4 | CASSLAEINYGYTF | TGTGCCAGCAGTTTAGCAGAAATAAACTATGGCTACACCTTC
TRBD1 | TRBJ1-2 | many | TRBV19 | CASNPTGWNYGYTF | TGTGCCAGTAACCCGACAGGGTGGAACTATGGCTACACCTTC
. | TRBJ2-1 | many | TRBV20-1 | CSARDPGPSSYNEQFF | TGCAGTGCTAGAGATCCTGGTCCTAGCTCCTACAATGAGCAGTTCTTC
. | TRBJ1-2 | many | TRBV12-3/TRBV12-4 | CASSLGVDRGLNYGYTF | TGTGCCAGCAGTTTAGGGGTGGATCGGGGCCTGAACTATGGCTACACCTTC
TRBD1 | TRBJ1-2 | many | TRBV20-1 | CSARDPTGAYTF | TGCAGTGCTAGAGATCCGACAGGGGCGTACACCTTC
TRBD1 | TRBJ2-1 | many | TRBV4-1 | CASSQGMRTGVYNEQFF | TGCGCCAGCAGCCAAGGGATGCGGACAGGGGTCTACAATGAGCAGTTCTTC
. | TRBJ1-4 | many | TRBV28 | CASRSGRVVEKLFF | TGTGCCAGCAGGAGCGGCAGGGTGGTGGAAAAACTGTTTTTT
. | TRBJ1-5 | . | TRBV27 | CASSPGVWGLGQPQHF | TGTGCCAGCAGCCCAGGAGTTTGGGGGCTTGGGCAGCCCCAGCATTTT
. | TRBJ1-1 | many | TRBV7-2 | CASSLERTANTEAFF | TGTGCCAGCAGCCTAGAACGGACAGCAAACACTGAAGCTTTCTTT
TRBD1 | TRBJ2-1 | few | TRBV23-1 | CASSQHRQGSYNEQFF | TGCGCCAGCAGTCAACATCGACAGGGGTCATACAATGAGCAGTTCTTC
TRBD2 | TRBJ2-1 | many | TRBV15 | CATSPSPQWGGGEQFF | TGTGCCACCAGCCCATCCCCCCAGTGGGGCGGGGGTGAGCAGTTCTTC
TRBD2 | TRBJ2-1 | many | TRBV2 | CATGGLTYNEQFF | TGTGCTACCGGGGGACTAACCTACAATGAGCAGTTCTTC
. | TRBJ2-5 | . | TRBV7-3 | CASSDTGGGETQYF | TGTGCCAGCAGCGATACAGGGGGGGGGGAGACCCAGTACTTC
. | TRBJ2-7 | many | TRBV5-1 | CASSLVMGYEQYF | TGCGCCAGCAGCTTGGTGATGGGGTACGAGCAGTACTTC